A selection of T cell receptor beta chains follows, all from one sample in a study of shared clonotypes between healthy human individuals. The data were produced by immunoSEQ multiplex PCR, yet TCRdb's version contains in-frame clones alone and is incomplete. The sample holds about 2.1 million clones, 85% to 95% seen once. The sample taken for sequencing was naive CD8+ T cells from PBMCs. Receptor source: a man between 18 and 35 years old in good health. Some clones in this sample may be carry-over from other donors' samples. CDR3s include the opening cysteine and the closing phenylalanine or tryptophan. The D gene is left open where the match is weak. Clone size, where shown, is once, few, many, or a class for clones that have expanded.

v_call,j_call,clone_size,d_call,cdr3_nt,cdr3_aa
TRBV15,TRBJ2-2,NA,NA,TGTGCCACCAGCAGCGGGAACACCGGGGAGCTGTTTTTT,CATSSGNTGELFF
TRBV7-9,TRBJ1-1,NA,TRBD1,TGTGCCAGCAGCATACCGGGACAGGTAGAAGCTTTCTTT,CASSIPGQVEAFF
TRBV9,TRBJ2-2,NA,NA,TGTGCCAGCAGCGATCCCCCGAACACCGGGGAGCTGTTTTTT,CASSDPPNTGELFF
TRBV27,TRBJ2-1,NA,TRBD2,TGTGCCAGCAGCCCCGAAGCGGGAGTGACCTACAATGAGCAGTTCTTC,CASSPEAGVTYNEQFF
TRBV11-2,TRBJ1-2,NA,TRBD1,TGTGCCAGCAGCTTATCGCGGGACAGGGATGGCTACACCTTC,CASSLSRDRDGYTF
TRBV19,TRBJ2-1,NA,NA,TGTGCCAGTAGTATACTCCGCCACAATGAGCAGTTCTTC,CASSILRHNEQFF
TRBV4-3,TRBJ1-5,NA,NA,TGCGCCAGCAGCCAAGAAGTCGGACAGCCCCAGCATTTT,CASSQEVGQPQHF
TRBV28,TRBJ2-5,NA,NA,TGTGCCAGCAGTCCCCTTTGGGAGACCCAGTACTTC,CASSPLWETQYF
TRBV7-6,TRBJ2-2,NA,NA,TGTGCCAGCAGTTCTTGGGACGGCAAGAACACCGGGGAGCTGTTTTTT,CASSSWDGKNTGELFF
TRBV4-2,TRBJ1-1,few,NA,TGTGCCAGCAGCCAATCTGAGACGTTTCCGGACACTGAAGCTTTCTTT,CASSQSETFPDTEAFF
TRBV6-1,TRBJ1-1,NA,NA,TGTGCCAGCAGTGAACCGGTGGACAGAATGAACACTGAAGCTTTCTTT,CASSEPVDRMNTEAFF
TRBV2,TRBJ2-4,NA,NA,TGTGCCAGCAGTGACGACTTTTCCCCTGGGTACTTC,CASSDDFSPGYF
TRBV6-1,TRBJ2-5,NA,NA,TGTGCCAGCAGTGAACGCTGGGGGCGTCGCGGGGAGATAGAGACCCAGTACTTC,CASSERWGRRGEIETQYF
TRBV5-1,TRBJ1-2,NA,NA,TGCGCCAGCAGCCACCCCCCCACAGAGGGCGGCTACACCTTC,CASSHPPTEGGYTF
TRBV4-3,TRBJ2-3,NA,TRBD2,TGCGCCAGCAGCCAAGAGGTAGCGGGAGACACAGATACGCAGTATTTT,CASSQEVAGDTDTQYF
TRBV5-1,TRBJ2-7,NA,TRBD1,TGCGCCAGCAGCCCCGACCCGCGGACAGGGGGCATCAACGAGCAGTACTTC,CASSPDPRTGGINEQYF
TRBV19,TRBJ2-7,NA,NA,TGTGCCAGTAGTACCCCAGGGGCCGAGCAGTACTTC,CASSTPGAEQYF
TRBV28,TRBJ2-1,NA,TRBD2,TGTGCCAGCAGTTTGAGGACTAGCGGTAATGAGCAGTTCTTC,CASSLRTSGNEQFF
TRBV27,TRBJ1-5,NA,NA,TGTGCCAGCCAGACACTGGGGAGCAATCAGCCCCAGCATTTT,CASQTLGSNQPQHF
TRBV28,TRBJ1-5,NA,TRBD1,TGTGCCAGCAGTTTATGGGACAGGGGAGATCAGCCCCAGCATTTT,CASSLWDRGDQPQHF
TRBV27,TRBJ2-2,once,NA,TGTGCCAGCAGTCTGACCCCCCTGGACGTACTCGCGAACACCGGGGAGCTGTTTTTT,CASSLTPLDVLANTGELFF
TRBV7-3,TRBJ2-6,NA,NA,TGTGCCAGCAGCTTAAAGGGTCGGGGCTCTGGGGCCAACGTCCTGACTTTC,CASSLKGRGSGANVLTF
TRBV13,TRBJ1-6,NA,NA,TGTGCCAGCAGCTCAGACCCCTCGGATTCACCCCTCCACTTT,CASSSDPSDSPLHF